Listed here are 31 T cell receptor beta chains from one sample, sequenced in a study of blood T cell repertoires in COVID-19. Here immunoSEQ multiplex PCR was the method, and the copy in TCRdb shows in-frame clones only, minus some. Seen here are roughly 380,000 clones, about nine tenths observed once, and the top ten hold over 1%. Material: PBMCs or T cells enriched from blood (not recorded which). These receptors originate from a woman in her 30s who had been exposed to COVID-19.

This chain links TRBV2 with TRBJ2-1; TRBD2 agrees at 14 bases. CDR3 length: 15 amino acids. The germline CDR1 and CDR2 sequences are SNHLY and FYNNEI. V gave up 6 bases and J gave up 9 bases; unmatched junction bases: 7. The CDR3 nucleotides read TGTGCCAGCAGGGGGACTAGCGGGAGTTTGTCTGAGCAGTTCTTC. Protein sequence: CASRGTSGSLSEQFF.

V gene TRBV11-3 combines with J gene TRBJ1-1; TRBD1 matches at 7 bases. Trimming at V came to 3 bases and at J to 7 bases, leaving 8 bases not matched to a gene. This CDR3 is 14 amino acids long. The germline CDR1 and CDR2 sequences are SGHNT and YENEEA. CDR3 bases: TGTGCCAGCAGCTTTACACAGGGGCCAAGTGAAGCTTTCTTT. Translating it yields CASSFTQGPSEAFF.

The J gene is TRBJ2-7, the V gene TRBV28, with TRBD1 as a possible D gene (7 bases). The germline V gene encodes CDR1 MDHEN and CDR2 SYDVKM. This CDR3 is built from 13 residues. Trimming took off 8 bases at V and 6 bases at J, with 17 bases between the two ends. CDR3 sequence (DNA): TGTGCCAGCTTCGGAGGGGGCGGCGGCGAGCAGTACTTC. As protein: CASFGGGGGEQYF.

The chain has TRBV4-1 and TRBJ2-1; D is possibly TRBD2 (5 bases). The V and J ends lost 4 bases and 5 bases respectively, with 18 bases between them. The CDR3 has 16 amino acids. Germline V CDR1 and CDR2: MGHRA, YSYEKL. CDR3 protein: CASSPLGSEVDNEQFF. CDR3 nucleotide sequence: TGCGCCAGCAGCCCCCTTGGTAGCGAAGTAGACAATGAGCAGTTCTTC.

The V and J genes are TRBV11-3 and TRBJ1-6; 7 nucleotides align to TRBD1. The CDR3 totals 14 residues. Germline V gene sequence: CDR1 SGHNT, CDR2 YENEEA. J lost 6 bases, V lost 5 bases, and 4 bases had no gene match. The CDR3 DNA follows: TGTGCCAGCAGCGGAGGGACAGTTAATTCACCCCTCCACTTT. Amino acids: CASSGGTVNSPLHF. Filled out from reference TRBV11-3 and TRBJ1-6, the complete variable domain reads EAGVVQSPRYKIIEKKQPVAFWCNPISGHNTLYWYLQNLGQGPELLIRYENEEAVDDSQLPKDRFSAERLKGVDSTLKIQPAELGDSAVYLCASSGGTVNSPLHFGNGTRLTVT.

The chain joins TRBV7-2 to TRBJ2-3, with a tentative D call TRBD2 (5 bases). The CDR3 length is 15 residues. The germline gives CDR1 SGHTA, CDR2 FQGNSA. The V gene lost 5 bases and the J gene lost 4 bases, with 16 bases spanning the gap. The CDR3 region has the DNA TGTGCCAGCAGCCTAACCGGGATCCCGGCAGATACGCAGTATTTT. This encodes CASSLTGIPADTQYF.

The chain is built from TRBV5-1 and TRBJ2-2; D gene unclear. The germline V gene has CDR1 SGHRS and CDR2 YFSETQ. Trimming took 0 bases from V and 2 from J, leaving 11 bases between them. This CDR3 is built from 16 residues. The CDR3 region has the DNA TGCGCCAGCAGCTTGGCGTCTGCGATAAACACCGGGGAGCTGTTTTTT. Translating gives CASSLASAINTGELFF.

The V call is TRBV28, the J call TRBJ2-2; 14 nucleotides match TRBD2. With 3 bases clipped from V and 8 bases from J, the junction kept 5 bases outside the gene matches. Germline assignment: CDR1 MDHEN and CDR2 SYDVKM. The CDR3 contains 16 residues. The DNA for the CDR3 is TGTGCCAGCAGTTTCCGGGGACTAGCGGGAGCTGGGGAGCTGTTTTTT. This codes for CASSFRGLAGAGELFF.

The chain carries TRBV3-1 (or the pseudogene TRBV3-2) and TRBJ1-3, with no clear D. CDR1 LGHDT and CDR2 YNNKEL come from the germline V gene (reference sequence). This CDR3 is 14 amino acids long. Trimming left V 4 bases short and J 0 bases short, with 7 bases between. The chain's CDR3 is CASSRGVSGNTIYF. The CDR3 DNA reads as TGTGCCAGCAGCCGCGGGGTCTCTGGAAACACCATATATTTT.

The chain has TRBV5-6 and TRBJ1-2; D uncertain. This CDR3 contains 12 residues. Germline assignment: CDR1 SGHDT and CDR2 YYEEEE. Trimming took off 1 base at V and 4 bases at J, with 5 bases between the two ends. CDR3 in DNA: TGTGCCAGCAGCTTGCGGGGCTATGGCTACACCTTC. Protein sequence: CASSLRGYGYTF.

In its sample, this clone was seen a few times. The chain links TRBV27 to TRBJ1-1; D is uncertain. This CDR3 comprises 12 residues. Germline CDR1 reads MNHEY; CDR2 reads SMNVEV (reference sequence). V was trimmed by 4 bases and J by 5 bases, leaving 8 bases between them. Here the CDR3 reads CASSSFLTEAFF. Here the CDR3 DNA reads TGTGCCAGCAGTTCCTTCCTAACTGAAGCTTTCTTT.

About this clone: An end of the junction differs from the germline gene, which may be a read error. The chain uses TRBV11-3 and TRBJ2-1; 12 positions match TRBD1. Germline CDR1 reads SGHNT; CDR2 reads YENEEA. This CDR3 is built from 21 residues. The CDR3 sequence is CASSIDYRDRGQIGSYNEQFF. The DNA of the CDR3 is TGTGCCAGCAGCATAGACTACCGGGACAGGGGGCAAATAGGGTCCTACAATGAGCAGTTCTTC.

The chain recombines TRBV9 with TRBJ2-7; 11 bases are a match to TRBD2. Germline values: CDR1 SGDLS, CDR2 YYNGEE. The CDR3 is made up of 15 amino acids. After removal of 4 bases from V and 7 bases from J, the junction contained 10 bases not matched to a gene. This CDR3 is CASSNLAGGPREQYF. CDR3 DNA: TGTGCCAGCAGCAACTTAGCGGGAGGGCCGCGAGAGCAGTACTTC.

For the CDR3, the DNA is TGTGCCAGCAGCTTACTCAGTTCCAATGAGCAGTTCTTC. Encoded protein: CASSLLSSNEQFF. The rearrangement uses TRBV7-2 and TRBJ2-1, with unresolved D. CDR3 length: 13 residues. V was trimmed by 2 bases and J by 6 bases, leaving 8 bases between them. The V gene's germline CDR1 is SGHTA and CDR2 FQGNSA.

This sequence joins TRBV3-1 (or the pseudogene TRBV3-2) and TRBJ2-2; 7 positions match TRBD2. The CDR3 contains 14 residues. V lost 6 bases, J lost 6 bases, and 7 bases stayed unmatched. Germline CDR1 is LGHDT and CDR2 is YNNKEL (reference sequence). The CDR3 bases are TGTGCCAGCAGGGGGGGAGGGGAGTCCGGGGAGCTGTTTTTT. Translated: CASRGGGESGELFF.

The chain links TRBV3-1 (or the pseudogene TRBV3-2) to TRBJ1-2, with no clear D. The CDR3 covers 15 residues. Germline CDR1 LGHDT, CDR2 YNNKEL (reference sequence). The ends were cut back, 0 bases at V and 5 bases at J, with 13 bases in the middle. CDR3 nucleotide sequence: TGTGCCAGCAGCCAAGATACGGACTCTGGATATGGCTACACCTTC. Translating gives CASSQDTDSGYGYTF.

This clone was seen once. A junction end diverges from the germline sequence, so it may reflect a read error. The chain combines TRBV7-7 with TRBJ2-5; 8 bases match TRBD1. The CDR3 spans 15 residues. In germline, CDR1 is SSHAT, CDR2 FNYEAQ (reference sequence). Written as DNA, the CDR3 is TGTGCTAGCAGCTTAGAGGACAGGGTAGGGGAGACCCAGTACTTC. Protein sequence: CASSLEDRVGETQYF. The whole variable domain, remainder taken from reference TRBV7-7 and TRBJ2-5, is GAGVSQSPRYKVTKRGQDVTLRCDPISSHATLYWYQQALGQGPEFLTYFNYEAQPDKSGLPSDRFSAERPEGSISTLTIQRTEQRDSAMYRCASSLEDRVGETQYFGPGTRLLVL.

The gene calls are TRBV5-1 and TRBJ2-1; 11 positions match TRBD1. V was pared by 5 bases and J by 7 bases, with 11 bases of the junction left unmatched. Germline V lookup: CDR1 SGHRS, CDR2 YFSETQ. The CDR3 has 16 residues. Written as DNA, the CDR3 is TGCGCCAGCAGAAAATTCGGACAGGGGGCTGTAAATGAGCAGTTCTTC. Its protein is CASRKFGQGAVNEQFF.

The V and J genes are TRBV3-1 (or the pseudogene TRBV3-2) and TRBJ2-1; 11 bases fit TRBD2. The germline gives CDR1 LGHDT, CDR2 YNNKEL (reference sequence). Unmatched junction bases numbered 11, after V lost 4 bases and J lost 9 bases. The CDR3 runs 16 residues. CDR3 amino acids: CASSPGLLAGVGEQFF. As DNA, the CDR3 is TGTGCCAGCAGCCCGGGCCTACTAGCGGGAGTCGGTGAGCAGTTCTTC.

The genes are TRBV5-1 and TRBJ2-7; 8 bases agree with TRBD2. V trimming: 0 bases; J trimming: 2 bases; junction bases outside the gene matches: 7. This CDR3 spans 16 amino acids. The germline gives CDR1 SGHRS, CDR2 YFSETQ. The CDR3 DNA is TGCGCCAGCAGCTTGGGAACTAGCGGAGTAACCTACGAGCAGTACTTC. It yields the protein CASSLGTSGVTYEQYF.

This clone occurred once. V gene TRBV30 combines with J gene TRBJ2-5, with a possible D match to TRBD1 (5 bases). The germline V gene has CDR1 GTSNPN and CDR2 SVGIG (reference sequence). Deletions cut 0 bases from V and 5 bases from J, with 7 bases between. The CDR3 sequence is 12 residues long. The CDR3, as DNA: TGTGCCTGGAGTGTGGGGCCGGAGACCCAGTACTTC. It yields the protein CAWSVGPETQYF.

The chain combines TRBV21-1 with TRBJ1-2. TRBV21-1 is a known pseudogene. This CDR3 has 15 residues. In nucleotides, the CDR3 is TGTGCCAGCAGCAACTACACAGAGGAAACGGGGGGCTACACCTTC. Residues: CASSNYTEETGGYTF.

The chain couples TRBV28 to TRBJ2-1, with TRBD2 identical over 11 bases. Trimming removed 3 bases from V and 9 bases from J; junction bases left unmatched: 7. The CDR3 extends over 15 amino acids. Germline CDR1 is MDHEN and CDR2 is SYDVKM. CDR3 in amino acids: CASSFSGRAGGEQFF. The CDR3 bases are TGTGCCAGCAGTTTTAGCGGGAGGGCCGGAGGTGAGCAGTTCTTC. The variable domain in full, with the rest retrieved from reference TRBV28 and TRBJ2-1, is DVKVTQSSRYLVKRTGEKVFLECVQDMDHENMFWYRQDPGLGLRLIYFSYDVKMKEKGDIPEGYSVSREKKERFSLILESASTNQTSMYLCASSFSGRAGGEQFFGPGTRLTVL.

The chain joins TRBV27 to TRBJ1-1; D is ambiguous. This CDR3 has 14 amino acids. V lost 2 bases and J lost 1, with 8 bases in between. CDR1 and CDR2 (germline): MNHEY, SMNVEV (reference sequence). Here the CDR3 reads CASSLGGRNTEAFF. In DNA form, the CDR3 reads TGTGCCAGCAGTTTAGGCGGAAGGAACACTGAAGCTTTCTTT.

Only a few counts were recorded for this clone. The rearrangement links TRBV2 to TRBJ2-3, with 7 bases that match TRBD2. Germline V gives CDR1 SNHLY, CDR2 FYNNEI. V lost 6 bases, J lost 0 bases, and 3 bases stayed unmatched. This CDR3 has 14 amino acids. CDR3 in DNA: TGTGCCAGCAGGTGGGAGGGGAGCACAGATACGCAGTATTTT. Translation: CASRWEGSTDTQYF.

This clone has just one count. The chain joins TRBV6-5 to TRBJ1-2; D is perhaps TRBD1 (5 bases). V lost 0 bases and J lost 7, with 12 bases in between. Germline V gene lookup returns CDR1 MNHEY and CDR2 SVGAGI. This CDR3 is 14 amino acids long. The CDR3 sequence is CASSYSAGLGGYTF. DNA of the CDR3: TGTGCCAGCAGTTACTCGGCAGGGCTTGGTGGCTACACCTTC.

This clone showed up just once. The chain is built from TRBV28 and TRBJ2-1, with D possibly TRBD2 on 6 matching bases. The CDR3 is 13 amino acids. In germline, CDR1 is MDHEN, CDR2 SYDVKM. V lost 2 bases and J 7 bases, leaving 9 bases between the germline ends. The CDR3 sequence: CASSLVAGNEQFF. The CDR3 DNA reads as TGTGCCAGCAGTTTAGTCGCGGGGAATGAGCAGTTCTTC.

This sequence joins TRBV7-6 and TRBJ2-2; TRBD2 agrees at 8 bases. This CDR3 has 16 amino acids. V dropped 0 bases and J dropped 4; count of bases not matched to a gene: 4. Germline V lookup: CDR1 SGHVS, CDR2 FNYEAQ. The CDR3 is CASSLATGGVTGELFF. CDR3 DNA: TGTGCCAGCAGCTTAGCCACGGGAGGGGTCACCGGGGAGCTGTTTTTT.

This chain uses TRBV5-4 with TRBJ2-2; 8 nucleotides match TRBD2. Germline V gives CDR1 SGHNT, CDR2 YYREEE (reference sequence). This CDR3 region has 15 residues. With V trimmed by 0 bases and J by 6 bases, 4 bases remained unmatched. CDR3 DNA sequence: TGTGCCAGCAGCTTGGCCAGCGGGAGCTCCGGGGAGCTGTTTTTT. Amino acids: CASSLASGSSGELFF.

The chain uses TRBV28 and TRBJ1-5, with TRBD1 identical over 10 bases. Trimming took 5 bases from V and 5 from J; bases not matched to a gene: 3. The CDR3 is made up of 14 amino acids. Germline V gives CDR1 MDHEN, CDR2 SYDVKM. CDR3 residues: CASSETGGHQPQHF. The CDR3 nucleotides read TGTGCCAGCAGTGAGACAGGGGGCCATCAGCCCCAGCATTTT.

This chain connects TRBV9 to TRBJ1-2, with a tentative D call TRBD1 (5 bases). Trimming pared 0 bases from V and 6 bases from J, leaving 12 bases between. Looked up from germline, CDR1 is SGDLS and CDR2 is YYNGEE. The CDR3 covers 14 residues. CDR3 region: CASSVEVGGDGYTF. In nucleotides, the CDR3 is TGTGCCAGCAGCGTAGAGGTGGGGGGAGATGGCTACACCTTC.